The rows below give T cell receptor beta chains drawn from one sample of a study of blood T cell repertoires in COVID-19. Sequenced by immunoSEQ multiplex PCR; TCRdb stores in-frame clones only, minus some. Of 150,000 to 200,000 clones in the sample, roughly nine tenths were seen once. Sample: peripheral blood. These receptors were obtained from a man in his sixties or seventies with active or convalescent COVID-19. CDR3s include the opening cysteine and the closing phenylalanine or tryptophan. The order of the fields is CDR3 length, D gene, V gene, clone size, J gene, CDR3 protein, CDR3 DNA. D genes are given only for firm matches. For some rows the clone size is stated as once, few or many, or as a class when expanded; others skip it.

>15|TRBD2|TRBV2|NA|TRBJ2-3
CASSTTSGKTDTQYF
TGTGCCAGCAGTACGACTAGCGGGAAGACAGATACGCAGTATTTT
>16|NA|TRBV29-1|once|TRBJ2-4
CSVEDRTAGDKNIQYF
TGCAGCGTTGAAGATAGGACGGCAGGGGACAAAAACATTCAGTACTTC
>17|TRBD1|TRBV4-1|NA|TRBJ2-2
CASSQMPTGGNTGELFF
TGCGCCAGCAGCCAAATGCCGACAGGGGGGAACACCGGGGAGCTGTTTTTT
>14|TRBD1|TRBV5-5|NA|TRBJ2-7
CASSLGDRVSEQYF
TGTGCCAGCAGCTTGGGGGACAGGGTATCCGAGCAGTACTTC
>19|NA|TRBV27|NA|TRBJ1-4
CASSLKAGPTTATNEKLFF
TGTGCCAGCAGCCTGAAGGCAGGGCCGACGACTGCAACTAATGAAAAACTGTTTTTT
>15|TRBD1|TRBV9|NA|TRBJ1-2
CASSAPQGTNYGYTF
TGTGCCAGCAGCGCCCCACAGGGGACTAACTATGGCTACACCTTC
>14|TRBD1|TRBV6-2/TRBV6-3|NA|TRBJ1-5
CASSYATGSGPQHF
TGTGCCAGCAGTTACGCGACAGGGTCGGGGCCCCAGCATTTT
>15|NA|TRBV9|NA|TRBJ2-1
CASSVEGVPYNEQFF
TGTGCCAGCAGCGTAGAAGGGGTTCCCTACAATGAGCAGTTCTTC
>15|NA|TRBV5-1|once|TRBJ2-3
CASTRTPGSTDTQYF
TGCGCCAGCACCAGAACCCCAGGGAGCACAGATACGCAGTATTTT
>11|NA|TRBV19|NA|TRBJ2-2
CASRAGRVVFF
TGTGCCAGTAGGGCTGGCAGGGTGGTGTTTTTT
>16|TRBD2|TRBV18|NA|TRBJ2-5
CASSPQLAGGRETQYF
TGTGCCAGCTCACCACAACTAGCGGGGGGGCGTGAGACCCAGTACTTC
>14|NA|TRBV20-1|NA|TRBJ2-5
CSASPTSFGGTQYF
TGCAGTGCTAGTCCTACCTCATTCGGTGGGACCCAGTACTTC
>17|TRBD1|TRBV30|once|TRBJ2-7
CAWSAPGQGPPGDEQYF
TGTGCCTGGAGTGCGCCGGGACAGGGCCCTCCGGGGGACGAGCAGTACTTC
>13|TRBD1|TRBV30|NA|TRBJ1-1
CAWSPDRDAEAFF
TGTGCCTGGAGCCCGGACAGGGACGCTGAAGCTTTCTTT
>13|NA|TRBV29-1|once|TRBJ2-5
CSVDRSRGETQYF
TGCAGCGTGGACCGGTCTCGGGGGGAGACCCAGTACTTC
>16|TRBD1|TRBV25-1|NA|TRBJ2-1
CASSAHPGQEYNEQFF
TGTGCCAGCAGTGCACACCCGGGACAGGAATACAATGAGCAGTTCTTC
>11|NA|TRBV29-1|NA|TRBJ1-2
CITRTAYGYTF
TGCATCACGAGGACAGCCTATGGCTACACCTTC
>17|NA|TRBV6-2/TRBV6-3|NA|TRBJ2-1
CASSYSAGRLSYNEQFF
TGTGCCAGCAGTTACTCGGCTGGCCGACTCTCCTACAATGAGCAGTTCTTC
>14|NA|TRBV6-2/TRBV6-3|once|TRBJ2-5
CASSYSSVQETQYF
TGTGCCAGCAGTTACTCTAGCGTCCAAGAGACCCAGTACTTC
>19|NA|TRBV7-2|NA|TRBJ2-7
CASSLALGYGGSGNYEQYF
TGTGCCAGCAGCTTAGCGCTTGGGTATGGGGGTAGCGGAAACTACGAGCAGTACTTC
>20|NA|TRBV18|NA|TRBJ1-3
CASSPTIPDSWGGSGNTIYF
TGTGCCAGCTCACCAACGATTCCGGATTCATGGGGGGGCTCTGGAAACACCATATATTTT
>14|TRBD2|TRBV29-1|NA|TRBJ2-2
CSVGLAGATGELFF
TGCAGCGTTGGACTAGCGGGGGCAACCGGGGAGCTGTTTTTT
>15|NA|TRBV9|NA|TRBJ1-4
CASSVGLGANEKLFF
TGTGCCAGCAGCGTAGGGCTCGGGGCTAATGAAAAACTGTTTTTT
>15|TRBD2|TRBV27|NA|TRBJ2-7
CASSLGLAGTYEQYF
TGTGCCAGCAGTTTAGGGCTAGCGGGGACCTACGAGCAGTACTTC
>13|NA|TRBV6-5|once|TRBJ2-2
CASSFPGTGELFF
TGTGCCAGCAGTTTCCCAGGGACCGGGGAGCTGTTTTTT
>13|NA|TRBV10-1|NA|TRBJ2-2
CASSESITGELFF
TGCGCCAGCAGTGAGTCCATCACCGGGGAGCTGTTTTTT
>15|NA|TRBV11-2|NA|TRBJ2-7
CASSPDRVSSYEQYF
TGTGCCAGCAGTCCCGACCGGGTTAGTAGCTACGAGCAGTACTTC
>13|NA|TRBV19|few|TRBJ1-6
CASADSYNSPLHF
TGTGCCAGTGCGGACTCTTATAATTCACCCCTCCACTTT
>14|NA|TRBV27|NA|TRBJ2-1
CASSFSQRYNEQFF
TGTGCCAGCAGTTTTAGTCAGCGCTACAATGAGCAGTTCTTC
>14|NA|TRBV4-1|NA|TRBJ1-1
CASSQVGGYTEAFF
TGCGCCAGCAGCCAAGTCGGGGGGTACACTGAAGCTTTCTTT
>14|NA|TRBV11-2|once|TRBJ1-1
CASSLSSMNTEAFF
TGTGCCAGCAGCCTTAGTTCCATGAACACTGAAGCTTTCTTT
>16|NA|TRBV5-8|once|TRBJ1-2
CASSLGRELLNYGYTF
TGTGCCAGCAGCTTGGGGAGGGAGCTGCTTAACTATGGCTACACCTTC
>14|TRBD2|TRBV9|once|TRBJ2-7
CASSAGLASYEQYF
TGTGCCAGCAGCGCCGGACTAGCGTCCTACGAGCAGTACTTC
>15|NA|TRBV10-3|NA|TRBJ2-3
CAISSFTSSTDTQYF
TGTGCCATCAGTAGCTTCACCTCTAGCACAGATACGCAGTATTTT
>16|TRBD1|TRBV19|NA|TRBJ1-5
CASSTDRGVGNQPQHF
TGTGCCAGTAGTACGGACAGGGGCGTTGGCAATCAGCCCCAGCATTTT
>13|NA|TRBV2|NA|TRBJ1-2
CASSGQVGYGYTF
TGTGCCAGCAGTGGACAGGTTGGTTATGGCTACACCTTC
>13|TRBD1|TRBV12-3/TRBV12-4|NA|TRBJ1-4
CASSFLGTGELFF
TGTGCCAGCAGTTTCCTTGGGACAGGGGAACTGTTTTTT
>13|NA|TRBV5-1|NA|TRBJ1-2
CASRTGTNYGYTF
TGCGCCAGCAGGACCGGGACAAACTATGGCTACACCTTC
>17|TRBD1|TRBV7-9|NA|TRBJ1-1
CASSRRDRGRREFRAFF
TGTGCCAGCAGTCGCCGGGACAGGGGGCGGAGGGAGTTTCGAGCTTTCTTT
>13|NA|TRBV6-5|NA|TRBJ1-6
CASRDPPNSPLHF
TGTGCCAGCCGAGATCCTCCCAATTCACCCCTCCACTTT
>16|TRBD1|TRBV10-2|NA|TRBJ2-1
CAIGAGTGAPNNEQFF
TGCGCCATTGGAGCCGGGACAGGGGCCCCCAACAATGAGCAGTTCTTC
>15|TRBD2|TRBV6-6|once|TRBJ2-5
CASSYIAGGRETQYF
TGTGCCAGCAGTTACATAGCGGGGGGGCGAGAGACCCAGTACTTC
>12|NA|TRBV10-3|NA|TRBJ1-3
CATQGSGNTIYF
TGTGCCACACAGGGAAGTGGAAACACCATATATTTT
>15|TRBD1|TRBV19|few|TRBJ1-2
CASSIEDRGYYGYTF
TGTGCCAGTAGTATTGAGGACAGGGGATACTATGGCTACACCTTC
>15|NA|TRBV7-2|NA|TRBJ2-5
CASSLISGDQETQYF
TGTGCCAGCAGCCTGATTTCGGGGGACCAAGAGACCCAGTACTTC
>11|NA|TRBV20-1|NA|TRBJ1-2
CSARPRGSHTF
TGCAGTGCTAGACCTCGCGGGTCCCACACCTTC
>15|TRBD2|TRBV6-5|NA|TRBJ2-3
CASSYYGLATDTQYF
TGTGCCAGCAGTTACTACGGACTAGCCACAGATACGCAGTATTTT
>14|TRBD1|TRBV7-2|once|TRBJ1-6
CASSRTGRDSPLHF
TGTGCCAGCAGCAGGACAGGGAGGGATTCACCCCTCCACTTT
>14|NA|TRBV11-2|NA|TRBJ2-7
CASSLAPFKPEQYF
TGTGCCAGCAGCTTAGCCCCTTTCAAGCCGGAGCAGTACTTC
>14|NA|TRBV18|NA|TRBJ2-5
CASSPPSDKETQYF
TGTGCCAGCTCACCACCCTCAGACAAAGAGACCCAGTACTTC
>15|NA|TRBV28|NA|TRBJ1-6
CASSGGRAFGSPLHF
TGTGCCAGCAGTGGGGGCAGGGCTTTTGGTTCACCCCTCCACTTT
>16|TRBD1|TRBV9|NA|TRBJ2-3
CASSVGTGVPTDTQYF
TGTGCCAGCAGCGTAGGGACAGGGGTTCCCACAGATACGCAGTATTTT
>14|TRBD2|TRBV11-2|many|TRBJ2-7
CASSFGTSNYEQYF
TGTGCCAGCAGCTTCGGGACTAGTAACTACGAGCAGTACTTC
>20|TRBD1|TRBV4-3|once|TRBJ2-6
CASSQDLAGTGESGANVLTF
TGCGCCAGCAGCCAAGATCTCGCCGGGACAGGTGAATCTGGGGCCAACGTCCTGACTTTC
>14|NA|TRBV7-2|NA|TRBJ1-5
CASSLMGGDQPQHF
TGTGCCAGCAGCTTAATGGGGGGTGATCAGCCCCAGCATTTT
>16|NA|TRBV2|NA|TRBJ2-2
CASSRERTVRTGELFF
TGTGCCAGCAGTAGAGAGAGGACAGTAAGGACCGGGGAGCTGTTTTTT
>15|TRBD1|TRBV7-9|NA|TRBJ1-2
CASSDRGQVFGGYTF
TGTGCCAGCAGCGACAGGGGGCAAGTTTTCGGTGGCTACACCTTC